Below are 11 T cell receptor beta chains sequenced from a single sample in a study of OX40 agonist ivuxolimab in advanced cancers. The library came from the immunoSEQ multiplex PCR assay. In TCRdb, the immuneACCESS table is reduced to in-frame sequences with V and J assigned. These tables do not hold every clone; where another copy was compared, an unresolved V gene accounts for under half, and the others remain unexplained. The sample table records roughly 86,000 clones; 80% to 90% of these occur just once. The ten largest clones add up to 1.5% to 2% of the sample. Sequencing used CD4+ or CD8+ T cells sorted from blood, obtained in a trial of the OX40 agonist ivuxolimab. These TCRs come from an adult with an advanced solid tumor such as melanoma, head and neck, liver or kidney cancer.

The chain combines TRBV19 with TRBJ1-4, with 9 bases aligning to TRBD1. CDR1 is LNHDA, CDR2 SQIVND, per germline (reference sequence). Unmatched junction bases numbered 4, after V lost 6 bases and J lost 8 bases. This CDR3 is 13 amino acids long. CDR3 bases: TGTGCCAGTAGGCACAGGGGGCGCGAAAAACTGTTTTTT. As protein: CASRHRGREKLFF.

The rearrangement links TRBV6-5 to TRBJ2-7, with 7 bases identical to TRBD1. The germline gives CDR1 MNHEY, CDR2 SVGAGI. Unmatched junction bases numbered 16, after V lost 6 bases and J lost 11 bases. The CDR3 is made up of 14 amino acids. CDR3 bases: TGTGCCAGCAGCCCAAAATGGGACAGTCGTGGAGAGTACTTC. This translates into CASSPKWDSRGEYF.

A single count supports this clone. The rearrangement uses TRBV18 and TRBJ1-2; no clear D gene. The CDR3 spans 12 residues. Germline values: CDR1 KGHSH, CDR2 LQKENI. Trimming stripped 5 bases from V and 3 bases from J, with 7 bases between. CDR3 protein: CASSTLDYGYTF. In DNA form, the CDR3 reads TGTGCCAGCTCAACGCTGGACTATGGCTACACCTTC.

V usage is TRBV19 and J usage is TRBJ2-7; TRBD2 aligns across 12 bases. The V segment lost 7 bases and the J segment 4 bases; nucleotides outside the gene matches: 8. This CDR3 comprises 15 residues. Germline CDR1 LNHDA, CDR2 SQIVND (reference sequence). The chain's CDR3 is CASTGQGLAGYEQYF. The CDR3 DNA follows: TGTGCCAGTACCGGGCAAGGACTAGCGGGATACGAGCAGTACTTC.

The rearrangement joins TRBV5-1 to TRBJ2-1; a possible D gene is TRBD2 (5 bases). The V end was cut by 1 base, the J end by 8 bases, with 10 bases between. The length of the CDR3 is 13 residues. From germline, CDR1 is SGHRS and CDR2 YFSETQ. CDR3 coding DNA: TGCGCCAGCAGCTTGCGGGAAGGAGATGAGCAGTTCTTC. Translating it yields CASSLREGDEQFF.

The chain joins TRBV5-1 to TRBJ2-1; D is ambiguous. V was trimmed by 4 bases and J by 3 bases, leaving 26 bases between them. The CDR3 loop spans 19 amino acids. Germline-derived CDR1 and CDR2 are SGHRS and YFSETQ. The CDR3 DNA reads TGCGCCAGCAGCGGCTCTAGTTTTAAATCCCGGACGTTCTACAATGAGCAGTTCTTC. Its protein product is CASSGSSFKSRTFYNEQFF.

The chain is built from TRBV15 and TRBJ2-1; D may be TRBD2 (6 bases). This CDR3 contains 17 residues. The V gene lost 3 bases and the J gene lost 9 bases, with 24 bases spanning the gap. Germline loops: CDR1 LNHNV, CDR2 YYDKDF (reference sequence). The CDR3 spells CATSRGLSGDGAGEQFF. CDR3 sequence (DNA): TGTGCCACCAGCAGGGGCCTTTCGGGAGACGGGGCGGGTGAGCAGTTCTTC. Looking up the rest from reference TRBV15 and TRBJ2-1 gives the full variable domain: DAMVIQNPRYQVTQFGKPVTLSCSQTLNHNVMYWYQQKSSQAPKLLFHYYDKDFNNEADTPDNFQSRRPNTSFCFLDIRSPGLGDTAMYLCATSRGLSGDGAGEQFFGPGTRLTVL.

The CDR3 spells CASSLYPGGQETQYF. Here the CDR3 DNA reads TGTGCCAGCAGCTTATATCCGGGGGGGCAAGAGACCCAGTACTTC. The chain couples TRBV7-3 to TRBJ2-5, with 8 bases identical to TRBD2. This CDR3 region has 15 residues. Germline V gene sequence: CDR1 SGHTA, CDR2 FQGTGA. Trimming at V came to 2 bases and at J to 2 bases, leaving 4 bases not matched to a gene.

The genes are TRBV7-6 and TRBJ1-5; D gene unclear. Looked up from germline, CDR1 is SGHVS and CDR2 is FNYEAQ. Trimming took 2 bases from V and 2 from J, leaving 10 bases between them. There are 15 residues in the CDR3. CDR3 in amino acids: CASSLTGVGNQPQHF. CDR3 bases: TGTGCCAGCAGCTTAACGGGAGTAGGCAATCAGCCCCAGCATTTT.

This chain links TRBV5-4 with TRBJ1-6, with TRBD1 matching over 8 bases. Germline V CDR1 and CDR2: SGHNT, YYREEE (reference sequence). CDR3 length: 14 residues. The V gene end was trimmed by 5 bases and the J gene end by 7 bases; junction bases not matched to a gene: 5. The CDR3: CASRQGARNSPLHF. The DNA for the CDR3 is TGTGCCAGCAGGCAGGGGGCGCGGAATTCACCCCTCCACTTT.

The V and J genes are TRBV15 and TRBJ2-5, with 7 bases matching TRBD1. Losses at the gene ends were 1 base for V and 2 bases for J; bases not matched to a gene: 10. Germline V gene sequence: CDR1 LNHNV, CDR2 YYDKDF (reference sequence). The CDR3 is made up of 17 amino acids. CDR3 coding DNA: TGTGCCACCAGCAGAGGTTTGCCCGGGACAGCACAAGAGACCCAGTACTTC. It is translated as CATSRGLPGTAQETQYF.